The 14 T cell receptor beta chains listed next were all sequenced from one sample in a study of T cell repertoires in cytomegalovirus infection (dated by TCRdb to between 2018 and 2020). Sequencer: Illumina HiSeq 1500. In-frame beta chains were kept once TCRdb had trimmed the public reads at Q25 with fastp and called clones with MiXCR. Every entry covers one CDR3 protein and lists the most common genes and DNA from its rows. The sample has about 310,000 distinct CDR3 sequences on record, roughly a sixth of them singletons. The ten top clones hold around 13% of the sample. Input material: PBMCs. The receptor source for this set is a human donor in good health (CMV status not recorded). Some clones in this sample may be carry-over from other donors' samples.

This clonotype was counted between two and nine times. The chain has TRBV4-3 and TRBJ2-4, with D perhaps matching TRBD2 (6 bases). Trimming took off 0 bases at V and 6 bases at J, with 15 bases between the two ends. Germline V CDR1 and CDR2: LGHNA, YSLEER. The CDR3 is made up of 16 amino acids. The CDR3 sequence: CASSQEVPGRRNIQYF. The CDR3 DNA reads TGCGCCAGCAGCCAAGAGGTACCAGGGAGGAGAAACATTCAGTACTTC.

This clonotype occurred many times. The CDR3, as DNA: TGTGCCAGCAGCTTAGGCCCCGCCGTAGCTAACTATGGCTACACCTTC. Its translation is CASSLGPAVANYGYTF. The chain employs TRBV7-2 and TRBJ1-2; D not resolved. This CDR3 comprises 16 residues. The germline V gene encodes CDR1 SGHTA and CDR2 FQGNSA. The V and J ends lost 1 base and 0 bases respectively, with 12 bases between them.

This clonotype was recorded a few times. The gene calls are TRBV6-2 or TRBV6-3 and TRBJ2-2, with TRBD2 matching 10 bases. CDR1 is MNHEY, CDR2 SVGEGT, per germline. The V segment lost 6 bases and the J segment 7 bases; nucleotides outside the gene matches: 5. The CDR3 contains 14 residues. The CDR3 DNA follows: TGTGCCAGCAGCCGGACTAGCGGTCGCGGGGAGCTGTTTTTT. This sequence encodes CASSRTSGRGELFF.

The sample holds many counts of this clonotype. The chain couples TRBV23-1 to TRBJ2-1; D is possibly TRBD2 (5 bases). TRBV23-1 falls under the ORF class, with uncertain function. V was cut by 1 base and J by 8 bases, with 24 bases left in between. The CDR3 runs to 18 residues. The CDR3 loop reads CASSQFGFSGSVGDEQFF. CDR3 bases: TGCGCCAGCAGTCAATTCGGCTTCTCGGGGAGCGTCGGGGATGAGCAGTTCTTC.

There are many counts of this clonotype. The chain employs TRBV20-1 and TRBJ1-6; 9 positions agree with TRBD1. V was pared by 5 bases and J by 5 bases, with 4 bases of the junction left unmatched. Germline V gives CDR1 DFQATT, CDR2 SNEGSKA (reference sequence). The CDR3 is made up of 14 amino acids. CDR3 nucleotide sequence: TGCAGTGCTGCGGGACAGGGTGATAATTCACCCCTCCACTTT. Protein sequence: CSAAGQGDNSPLHF.

There are many counts of this clonotype. The rearrangement links TRBV7-9 to TRBJ1-2, with TRBD1 matching 7 bases. V lost 5 bases, J lost 4 bases, and 13 bases stayed unmatched. The V gene's germline CDR1 is SEHNR and CDR2 FQNEAQ (reference sequence). CDR3 length equals 16 residues. CDR3 loop: CASSRDSLSFSYGYTF. CDR3 nucleotide sequence: TGTGCCAGCAGCAGGGACAGCCTATCATTCTCCTATGGCTACACCTTC.

J is TRBJ2-3 and V is TRBV27, with D hard to call. Deletions cut 7 bases from V and 2 bases from J, with 16 bases between. The germline gives CDR1 MNHEY, CDR2 SMNVEV (reference sequence). The CDR3 has 15 residues. CDR3 residues: CASTSAGTDTDTQYF. DNA of the CDR3: TGTGCCAGCACTTCCGCCGGCACCGACACAGATACGCAGTATTTT.

The rearrangement links TRBV6-6 to TRBJ2-2; 9 nucleotides line up with TRBD1. The V and J ends lost 10 bases and 7 bases, in that order; junction bases with no gene match: 16. Germline loops: CDR1 MNHNY, CDR2 SVGAGI (reference sequence). This CDR3 has 16 residues. The CDR3 reads CATTGPGQGIGGELFF. The DNA of the CDR3 is TGTGCCACCACCGGACCCGGACAGGGGATTGGCGGGGAGCTGTTTTTT.

This sequence joins TRBV19 and TRBJ2-2; either TRBD1 or TRBD2 may fit D (5 bases each). V was pared by 9 bases and J by 5 bases, with 16 bases between. CDR1 and CDR2 (germline): LNHDA, SQIVND (reference sequence). The CDR3 has 14 residues. CDR3 coding DNA: TGTGCCAGCCGGTCAATCGGGGCTACCGGGGAGCTGTTTTTT. As protein: CASRSIGATGELFF.

This clonotype appeared many times. The rearrangement uses TRBV7-9 and TRBJ1-2; 9 nucleotides agree with TRBD1. The germline CDR1 and CDR2 sequences are SEHNR and FQNEAQ (reference sequence). The trim removed 2 bases at V and 7 bases at J, leaving 8 bases unmatched. The CDR3 has 15 residues. The CDR3 here is CASSLTGTGNTGYTF. The CDR3, as DNA: TGTGCCAGCAGCTTAACAGGGACAGGGAATACTGGCTACACCTTC.

This clonotype was seen a few times. This chain uses TRBV12-3 or TRBV12-4 with TRBJ2-4, with a tentative D call TRBD1 (6 bases). The V gene lost 5 bases and the J gene lost 0 bases, with 11 bases spanning the gap. This CDR3 comprises 15 residues. The CDR3 protein is CASSVTGLAKNIQYF. For the CDR3, the DNA is TGTGCCAGCAGTGTGACAGGATTAGCCAAAAACATTCAGTACTTC.

This clonotype was counted a single time. V is TRBV7-2 and J is TRBJ2-1; TRBD2 agrees at 8 bases. CDR1 and CDR2 (germline): SGHTA, FQGNSA. The trim removed 5 bases at V and 2 bases at J, leaving 5 bases unmatched. The length of the CDR3 is 15 residues. The CDR3 protein is CASSPAGAAYNEQFF. The CDR3 coding sequence is TGTGCCAGCAGCCCAGCGGGGGCAGCCTACAATGAGCAGTTCTTC.

V is TRBV7-2 and J is TRBJ1-2; D might be TRBD1 (5 bases). Germline V gene sequence: CDR1 SGHTA, CDR2 FQGNSA. The CDR3 has 14 residues. Trimming shortened V by 3 bases and J by 5 bases, and 13 bases separated the two germline ends. This chain's CDR3 is CASSLGSRGYGYTF. In nucleotides, the CDR3 is TGTGCCAGCAGCTTGGGCAGCCGGGGGTATGGCTACACCTTC.

The V call is TRBV5-1, the J call TRBJ1-1; TRBD1 might be the D (5 bases). The CDR3 runs to 15 residues. Trimming removed 0 bases at V and 5 bases at J, with 14 bases between. The V gene's germline CDR1 is SGHRS and CDR2 YFSETQ. In nucleotides, the CDR3 is TGCGCCAGCAGCTTGGCACAGGAGGGATGGACTGAAGCTTTCTTT. Residues: CASSLAQEGWTEAFF.